There are a few counts of the clone carrying this T cell receptor beta chain. Its antigen remains unidentified. The data stem from a study of blood T cells in healthy people across ages. This CDR3 comprises 14 residues. Trimming cost V 2 bases and J 9 bases, with 17 bases left between them. Germline V lookup: CDR1 DFQATT, CDR2 SNEGSKA (reference sequence). Overall study results and limits: Observed TCR beta diversity per million T cells went down as age went up. This fall followed a roughly linear course with age. In long-lived donors, naive CD4+ cell counts and diversity exceeded those of aged donors.

Every donor gave ten milliliters of peripheral blood. It was with a sample-barcoded 5' primer and a J-beta primer mix that a second PCR of about 6 to 11 cycles was run. Every cDNA molecule carried a tag from a template-switch adaptor bearing 12 random nucleotides. MiXCR, applied by TCRdb to the 5' RACE reads, yields one record per CDR3 protein. The data contain some 860,000 distinct CDR3 sequences, approximately 53% of them singletons. This TCR was sampled from a man aged 40-49 years in good health. The chain employs TRBV20-1 and TRBJ2-1; D perhaps matches TRBD2 (6 bases). What was sequenced was blood. CDR3 sequence (DNA): TGCAGTGCTAGACTTAGCGGCGGATGGAGTGAGCAGTTCTTC. Amino acids: CSARLSGGWSEQFF.